The 30 T cell receptor beta chains in this list originate from one sample, sequenced in a study of T cell changes during pregnancy in multiple sclerosis. Profiled with immunoSEQ multiplex PCR; TCRdb holds only in-frame clones, not every one. This table holds 42,000 or so clones, 90% found once. The sequenced sample was CD8+ T cells from peripheral blood mononuclear cells, obtained in the first trimester of pregnancy. The receptors shown here come from a female donor with multiple sclerosis, enrolled in a pregnancy study.

The chain couples TRBV10-3 to TRBJ1-5, with TRBD1 matching over 8 bases. Looked up from germline, CDR1 is ENHRY and CDR2 is SYGVKD. The CDR3 is made up of 14 amino acids. V lost 6 bases to trimming and J lost 2 bases; unmatched junction nucleotides: 3. CDR3 sequence (DNA): TGTGCCATCAGCACGGACAGGGGCAATCAGCCCCAGCATTTT. This gives the protein CAISTDRGNQPQHF.

The chain uses TRBV5-1 and TRBJ2-2; 7 nucleotides match TRBD1. The germline CDR1 and CDR2 sequences are SGHRS and YFSETQ. The CDR3 length is 17 residues. J gave up 0 bases and V 5 bases, and 10 bases lay outside the gene matches. The CDR3 bases are TGCGCCAGCAGTTCAAAACCGGGACAGCCGAACACCGGGGAGCTGTTTTTT. It specifies CASSSKPGQPNTGELFF.

V usage is TRBV5-6 and J usage is TRBJ2-3; TRBD2 agrees at 8 bases. Germline assignment: CDR1 SGHDT and CDR2 YYEEEE. V dropped 3 bases and J dropped 2; count of bases not matched to a gene: 8. There are 16 residues in the CDR3. The DNA of the CDR3 is TGTGCCAGCAGCTGGGGAAGCGGGGGACTCACAGATACGCAGTATTTT. It is translated as CASSWGSGGLTDTQYF.

The J gene is TRBJ1-2, the V gene TRBV19; 7 bases are a match to TRBD1. V dropped 4 bases and J dropped 6; count of bases not matched to a gene: 5. There are 13 residues in the CDR3. Looked up from germline, CDR1 is LNHDA and CDR2 is SQIVND (reference sequence). CDR3: CASSKTGSDGYTF. CDR3 DNA: TGTGCCAGTAGTAAGACAGGGAGTGATGGCTACACCTTC. Combining the CDR3 with reference TRBV19 and TRBJ1-2 gives the whole variable domain DGGITQSPKYLFRKEGQNVTLSCEQNLNHDAMYWYRQDPGQGLRLIYYSQIVNDFQKGDIAEGYSVSREKKESFPLTVTSAQKNPTAFYLCASSKTGSDGYTFGSGTRLTVV.

The chain uses TRBV5-6 and TRBJ1-2, with a weak D call TRBD1 (5 bases). The germline CDR1 and CDR2 sequences are SGHDT and YYEEEE. This CDR3 has 14 amino acids. The V end was cut by 1 base, the J end by 1 base, with 8 bases between. The CDR3 sequence is CASSLSGGNYGYTF. CDR3 DNA sequence: TGTGCCAGCAGCTTGTCGGGGGGTAACTATGGCTACACCTTC.

This chain uses TRBV4-3 with TRBJ2-5, with D perhaps matching TRBD2 (5 bases). Deletions cut 0 bases from V and 1 base from J, with 12 bases between. CDR1 is LGHNA and CDR2 is YSLEER in the germline V gene. The CDR3 has 16 residues. CDR3 sequence: CASSQDLPAGQETQYF. CDR3 sequence (DNA): TGCGCCAGCAGCCAAGATCTACCGGCGGGCCAAGAGACCCAGTACTTC.

The chain has TRBV18 and TRBJ2-7, with 13 bases aligning to TRBD2. This CDR3 has 14 residues. CDR1 and CDR2 (germline): KGHSH, LQKENI. The J segment lost 5 bases and the V segment lost 2 bases, leaving 0 bases of the junction unmatched. DNA of the CDR3: TGTGCCAGCTCACCAGGGACTAGCGGGAACGAGCAGTACTTC. Protein: CASSPGTSGNEQYF.

The chain has TRBV19 and TRBJ1-2; 11 bases are shared with TRBD1. Germline V gene sequence: CDR1 LNHDA, CDR2 SQIVND (reference sequence). With V trimmed by 6 bases and J by 8 bases, 5 bases remained unmatched. This CDR3 comprises 13 residues. CDR3 bases: TGTGCCAGTAGCGGACAGGGGGCTTGGGGCTACACCTTC. Its protein is CASSGQGAWGYTF.

This chain connects TRBV7-9 to TRBJ1-1; D gene uncertain. This CDR3 has 14 amino acids. Germline V gives CDR1 SEHNR, CDR2 FQNEAQ (reference sequence). The germline V and J ends were trimmed by 4 bases and 6 bases, with 15 bases remaining between them. The CDR3 region has the DNA TGTGCCAGCAGCTCTCCGGAGGTTTGGGCTGAAGCTTTCTTT. The encoded protein is CASSSPEVWAEAFF.

The V gene is TRBV6-5, the J gene TRBJ1-1; 8 bases agree with TRBD1. V was clipped by 4 bases and J by 5 bases; unmatched bases: 6. The CDR3 runs to 14 residues. Germline V CDR1 and CDR2: MNHEY, SVGAGI. The CDR3 bases are TGTGCCAGCAGTTCCCAGGGGGCGTCAACTGAAGCTTTCTTT. Encoded protein: CASSSQGASTEAFF.

The CDR3 DNA reads TGTGCCAGCAGTTTACATGGGGGGGCCCTTTACGAGCAGTACTTC. Translated: CASSLHGGALYEQYF. The genes are TRBV27 and TRBJ2-7; maybe TRBD2 (7 bases). The CDR3 totals 15 residues. Trimming stripped 2 bases from V and 4 bases from J, with 15 bases between. The germline V gene has CDR1 MNHEY and CDR2 SMNVEV (reference sequence).

This clone occurred many times. The V gene is TRBV6-1, the J gene TRBJ2-6; D remains ambiguous. CDR3 length equals 15 residues. V dropped 1 base and J dropped 0 bases, with 4 bases sitting between them. Germline V gives CDR1 MNHNS, CDR2 SASEGT. The CDR3 DNA sequence: TGTGCCAGCAGTGAAGACAGCTCTGGGGCCAACGTCCTGACTTTC. It specifies CASSEDSSGANVLTF.

The J gene is TRBJ1-1, the V gene TRBV27, with a tentative D call TRBD1 (6 bases). The CDR3 loop spans 13 amino acids. Germline V lookup: CDR1 MNHEY, CDR2 SMNVEV (reference sequence). Trimming left V 7 bases short and J 7 bases short, with 16 bases between. As DNA, the CDR3 is TGTGCCAGCACCCTCTTAGGACAGCTTGAAGCTTTCTTT. Amino acid sequence: CASTLLGQLEAFF.

The genes are TRBV30 and TRBJ2-7; 9 bases are a match to TRBD1. Germline CDR1 GTSNPN, CDR2 SVGIG (reference sequence). The CDR3 is 13 residues long. Germline trimming cut 6 bases from V and 3 bases from J; bases unmatched to any gene: 6. The CDR3 loop reads CACTQGALYEQYF. CDR3 nucleotide sequence: TGTGCCTGCACACAGGGGGCTCTCTACGAGCAGTACTTC. Filled out from reference TRBV30 and TRBJ2-7, the complete variable domain reads SQTIHQWPATLVQPVGSPLSLECTVEGTSNPNLYWYRQAAGRGLQLLFYSVGIGQISSEVPQNLSASRPQDRQFILSSKKLLLSDSGFYLCACTQGALYEQYFGPGTRLTVT.

This chain links TRBV27 with TRBJ1-4, with 7 bases fitting TRBD1. The V segment lost 5 bases and the J segment 6 bases; nucleotides outside the gene matches: 9. There are 15 residues in the CDR3. The germline gives CDR1 MNHEY, CDR2 SMNVEV (reference sequence). CDR3 sequence (DNA): TGTGCCAGCAGTGACGGGGACAGCCTCGATGAAAAACTGTTTTTT. Amino acid sequence: CASSDGDSLDEKLFF.

This rearrangement joins TRBV2 to TRBJ2-1; the D is unclear. The CDR3 spans 13 residues. Trimming stripped 5 bases from V and 7 bases from J, with 12 bases between. The germline V gene has CDR1 SNHLY and CDR2 FYNNEI. CDR3 nucleotide sequence: TGTGCCAGCAGTTACTCCCAACGAAATGAGCAGTTCTTC. Residues: CASSYSQRNEQFF.

The genes are TRBV19 and TRBJ2-3; TRBD2 might be the D (5 bases). V lost 2 bases, J lost 4 bases, and 10 bases lay in between. There are 14 residues in the CDR3. Germline CDR1 LNHDA, CDR2 SQIVND (reference sequence). The CDR3: CASSISGLSDTQYF. CDR3 DNA sequence: TGTGCCAGTAGTATATCGGGGTTGTCAGATACGCAGTATTTT.

The chain is built from TRBV30 and TRBJ2-3; 7 bases agree with TRBD2. CDR1 and CDR2 (germline): GTSNPN, SVGIG (reference sequence). With V trimmed by 1 base and J by 1 base, 17 bases remained unmatched. The CDR3 runs 19 residues. The CDR3 sequence is CAWSGGGLGSKEGTDTQYF. Here the CDR3 DNA reads TGTGCCTGGAGTGGGGGGGGGTTGGGGAGCAAAGAGGGCACAGATACGCAGTATTTT.

The chain couples TRBV15 to TRBJ1-1, with D perhaps matching TRBD1 (6 bases). Germline loops: CDR1 LNHNV, CDR2 YYDKDF (reference sequence). The CDR3 sequence is 14 residues long. Trimming cost V 5 bases and J 6 bases, with 16 bases left between them. The CDR3 is CATSHAAGQPEAFF. CDR3 bases: TGTGCCACCAGCCACGCTGCCGGACAGCCTGAAGCTTTCTTT.

The chain carries TRBV19 and TRBJ2-1; 9 bases agree with TRBD2. Germline CDR1 LNHDA, CDR2 SQIVND (reference sequence). The V and J ends lost 7 bases and 9 bases, in that order; junction bases with no gene match: 4. CDR3 length equals 12 residues. Here the CDR3 DNA reads TGTGCCAGTATGATAGCGGGGGCTGAGCAGTTCTTC. This sequence encodes CASMIAGAEQFF.

The chain employs TRBV10-3 and TRBJ2-2; 7 bases are shared with TRBD1. This CDR3 region has 14 residues. The junction had 7 bases not matched to a gene; V was cut back by 7 bases and J by 5 bases. Per the germline V gene, CDR1 is ENHRY and CDR2 is SYGVKD. The CDR3 DNA sequence: TGTGCCATCACCGATTCGACAGGGACCGGGGAGCTGTTTTTT. Translated, it gives CAITDSTGTGELFF.

The chain links TRBV5-1 to TRBJ2-7; 7 positions match TRBD1. Germline-derived CDR1 and CDR2 are SGHRS and YFSETQ. Losses at the gene ends were 0 bases for V and 3 bases for J; bases not matched to a gene: 3. The CDR3 totals 14 residues. As DNA, the CDR3 is TGCGCCAGCAGCTTGGGACAGGGAAACTACGAGCAGTACTTC. Protein product: CASSLGQGNYEQYF.

V and J are TRBV14 and TRBJ1-1, with D maybe TRBD1 (5 bases). This CDR3 is built from 12 residues. Trimming took off 5 bases at V and 7 bases at J, with 11 bases between the two ends. Germline V lookup: CDR1 SGHDN, CDR2 FVKESK. Here the CDR3 reads CASSRGWGEAFF. In nucleotides, the CDR3 is TGTGCCAGCAGCAGGGGTTGGGGTGAAGCTTTCTTT.

The V gene is TRBV6-1, the J gene TRBJ2-1; 9 nucleotides line up with TRBD2. V lost 2 bases and J lost 9; bases outside the gene matches: 11. This CDR3 spans 16 amino acids. CDR1 is MNHNS, CDR2 SASEGT, per germline. The CDR3 nucleotides read TGTGCCAGCAGTGAATATGAAGGGGCGGGAGGGCTTGAGCAGTTCTTC. Encoded protein: CASSEYEGAGGLEQFF.

The chain joins TRBV4-1 to TRBJ1-2; D is ambiguous. This CDR3 has 17 amino acids. V was cut by 0 bases and J by 2 bases, with 16 bases left in between. Germline CDR1 MGHRA, CDR2 YSYEKL. In DNA, the CDR3 is TGCGCCAGCAGCCAAGATCTTTCCGAGACTGCAAACTATGGCTACACCTTC. Residues: CASSQDLSETANYGYTF.

V is TRBV9 and J is TRBJ1-3; possibly TRBD1 for D (6 bases). Germline CDR1 SGDLS, CDR2 YYNGEE. CDR3 length: 15 residues. The germline V and J ends were trimmed by 4 bases and 0 bases, with 11 bases remaining between them. As DNA, the CDR3 is TGTGCCAGCAGCTTCTCACAGGGCTCTGGAAACACCATATATTTT. The encoded protein is CASSFSQGSGNTIYF.

This clone has just one count. The CDR3, as DNA: TGTGCTAGTGGTTTTCTCCTCCCGGCCAGGCTCTCTGGAAACACCATATATTTT. Translation gives CASGFLLPARLSGNTIYF. The rearrangement links TRBV12-5 to TRBJ1-3, with D unresolved. The V gene's germline CDR1 is LGHNT and CDR2 FRNRAP. This CDR3 is 18 amino acids long. V lost 3 bases and J 0 bases, leaving 18 bases between the germline ends. The full variable domain, in which reference TRBV12-5 and TRBJ1-3 provide the parts outside the CDR3, is DARVTQTPRHKVTEMGQEVTMRCQPILGHNTVFWYRQTMMQGLELLAYFRNRAPLDDSGMPKDRFSAEMPDATLATLKIQPSEPRDSAVYFCASGFLLPARLSGNTIYFGEGSWLTVV.

The V call is TRBV6-5, the J call TRBJ1-6; D remains unclear. Germline lookup yields CDR1 MNHEY and CDR2 SVGAGI. This CDR3 is 14 amino acids long. The germline V and J ends were trimmed by 6 bases and 6 bases, with 12 bases remaining between them. CDR3 sequence: CASSHGDSNSPLHF. The CDR3 DNA reads as TGTGCCAGCAGCCACGGGGATAGTAATTCACCCCTCCACTTT.

The chain employs TRBV10-3 and TRBJ1-3, with D possibly matching TRBD1 (5 bases). Deletions cut 2 bases from V and 2 bases from J, with 7 bases between. The CDR3 sequence is 14 residues long. Looked up from germline, CDR1 is ENHRY and CDR2 is SYGVKD. Written as DNA, the CDR3 is TGTGCCATCAGTGAGGCAGGGACTGGAAACACCATATATTTT. Its protein is CAISEAGTGNTIYF.

The DNA for the CDR3 is TGTGCCAGCAGCGTTGGACTCAAATCCTACGAGCAGTACTTC. This translates into CASSVGLKSYEQYF. The V gene is TRBV5-4, the J gene TRBJ2-7; D possibly corresponds to TRBD2 (5 bases). Germline CDR1 and CDR2: SGHNT and YYREEE (reference sequence). This CDR3 comprises 14 residues. The ends were cut back, 4 bases at V and 1 base at J, with 12 bases in the middle.